Below are 29 T cell receptor beta chains sequenced from a single sample in a study of T-cell memory formation after mild COVID-19. TCRdb redid the calling of the 5' RACE reads with MiXCR, one entry per CDR3 protein. Of 250,000 to 300,000 distinct CDR3 sequences listed, about 17% are singletons. The sequencing sample was made of PBMCs or a T cell subset sorted from them (not recorded which). These receptor sequences come from a man between 18 and 35 years old who had mild COVID-19 (a few samples of this study predate the infection). Cell type and time point are not known.

V and J are TRBV5-1 and TRBJ2-7; possibly TRBD2 for D (5 bases). V was pared by 0 bases and J by 3 bases, with 10 bases between. Germline values: CDR1 SGHRS, CDR2 YFSETQ. The CDR3 totals 14 residues. In DNA form, the CDR3 reads TGCGCCAGCAGCTTGGCCGTCGGGGTCTACGAGCAGTACTTC. Its translation is CASSLAVGVYEQYF.

This clonotype was detected only a few times. The rearrangement joins TRBV20-1 to TRBJ2-7, with D perhaps matching TRBD1 (6 bases). The CDR3 sequence is 12 residues long. V shed 6 bases and J shed 5 bases, with 14 bases lying between them. CDR1 is DFQATT and CDR2 is SNEGSKA in the germline V gene (reference sequence). The CDR3 region is CSAVQGPHEQYF. CDR3 sequence (DNA): TGCAGTGCAGTACAGGGACCCCACGAGCAGTACTTC.

The genes are TRBV6-2 or TRBV6-3 and TRBJ1-2; maybe TRBD1 (5 bases). The CDR3 length is 14 residues. Trimming cost V 7 bases and J 2 bases, with 14 bases left between them. Germline CDR1 and CDR2: MNHEY and SVGEGT. CDR3 residues: CASNADSFNYGYTF. The CDR3 DNA reads TGTGCCAGCAACGCCGACAGTTTCAACTATGGCTACACCTTC.

The chain employs TRBV6-6 and TRBJ1-1; D is undetermined. This CDR3 contains 11 residues. Germline V CDR1 and CDR2: MNHNY, SVGAGI (reference sequence). Trimming cost V 6 bases and J 5 bases, with 7 bases left between them. The CDR3 coding sequence is TGTGCCAGCAGCATTAGGACTGAAGCTTTCTTT. It is translated as CASSIRTEAFF.

The V gene is TRBV7-9, the J gene TRBJ2-1; TRBD2 agrees at 13 bases. The CDR3 sequence is 20 residues long. Germline V gives CDR1 SEHNR, CDR2 FQNEAQ (reference sequence). V was clipped by 4 bases and J by 0 bases; unmatched bases: 12. The CDR3 DNA is TGTGCCAGCAGCTCCCGACTAGCGGGGGGCAGAACTAGCTCCTACAATGAGCAGTTCTTC. Its protein is CASSSRLAGGRTSSYNEQFF.

Only a few counts were recorded for this clonotype. This chain links TRBV7-9 with TRBJ1-1, with D unresolved. This CDR3 contains 16 residues. V shed 5 bases and J shed 9 bases, with 25 bases lying between them. Germline V gene sequence: CDR1 SEHNR, CDR2 FQNEAQ (reference sequence). CDR3 coding DNA: TGTGCCAGCAGCCGACAACCCTCCGTACCAGCCGAAAAAGCTTTCTTT. Translating gives CASSRQPSVPAEKAFF. Combining the CDR3 with reference TRBV7-9 and TRBJ1-1 gives the whole variable domain DTGVSQNPRHKITKRGQNVTFRCDPISEHNRLYWYRQTLGQGPEFLTYFQNEAQLEKSRLLSDRFSAERPKGSFSTLEIQRTEQGDSAMYLCASSRQPSVPAEKAFFGQGTRLTVV.

This clonotype was counted many times. The junction does not match germline at one end; this may be a read error. The chain combines TRBV5-1 with TRBJ2-3; D unclear. The CDR3 runs to 12 residues. From germline, CDR1 is SGHRS and CDR2 YFSETQ. This chain's CDR3 is CASSLDADTQYF. The CDR3 DNA reads TGTGCCAGCAGCTTAGACGCAGATACGCAGTATTTT.

This clonotype was counted a few times. CDR3 DNA: TGCAGTGCTAGAGATTCAGCCCGGGCCCCCACCTACGAGCAGTACTTC. It codes for CSARDSARAPTYEQYF. This chain uses TRBV20-1 with TRBJ2-7; D gene uncertain. V shed 0 bases and J shed 2 bases, with 17 bases lying between them. Germline V CDR1 and CDR2: DFQATT, SNEGSKA (reference sequence). The CDR3 runs to 16 residues.

This clonotype appeared a few times. The chain links TRBV5-1 to TRBJ1-2; D remains ambiguous. The germline V gene has CDR1 SGHRS and CDR2 YFSETQ. CDR3 length equals 14 residues. V lost 4 bases to trimming and J lost 8 bases, with 18 bases between them. CDR3 sequence: CASSLSNDSGGYTF. The CDR3 bases are TGCGCCAGCAGCCTATCTAACGATAGCGGCGGCTACACCTTC.

This rearrangement joins TRBV6-5 to TRBJ1-6, with 9 bases aligning to TRBD1. Trimming cost V 5 bases and J 9 bases; bases outside gene matches: 11. The CDR3 sequence is 16 residues long. The germline V gene encodes CDR1 MNHEY and CDR2 SVGAGI. The CDR3 loop reads CASSPRTGAVGSPLHF. In nucleotides, the CDR3 is TGTGCCAGCAGTCCTAGGACAGGGGCGGTAGGTTCACCCCTCCACTTT.

V is TRBV18 and J is TRBJ1-5; D not resolved. V was clipped by 6 bases and J by 6 bases, with 9 bases between them. In germline, CDR1 is KGHSH, CDR2 LQKENI. This CDR3 is built from 12 residues. CDR3 sequence: CASSTSGQPQHF. For the CDR3, the DNA is TGTGCCAGCTCGACCTCGGGTCAGCCCCAGCATTTT.

The V call is TRBV29-1, the J call TRBJ2-3; no firm D call. Germline CDR1 and CDR2: SQVTM and ANQGSEA. The CDR3 totals 14 residues. Trimming stripped 1 base from V and 6 bases from J, with 14 bases between. The CDR3, as DNA: TGCAGCGTTGAAGCAAACAGTTGGGCCGATACGCAGTATTTT. It encodes CSVEANSWADTQYF.

The J gene is TRBJ2-3, the V gene TRBV9; 7 nucleotides align to TRBD1. The CDR3 has 16 amino acids. From germline, CDR1 is SGDLS and CDR2 YYNGEE. V was pared by 4 bases and J by 4 bases, with 12 bases of the junction left unmatched. The CDR3 DNA reads TGTGCCAGCAGCCGAATGGGACAGTACAGCGCAGATACGCAGTATTTT. It codes for CASSRMGQYSADTQYF. Combining the CDR3 with reference TRBV9 and TRBJ2-3 gives the whole variable domain DSGVTQTPKHLITATGQRVTLRCSPRSGDLSVYWYQQSLDQGLQFLIQYYNGEERAKGNILERFSAQQFPDLHSELNLSSLELGDSALYFCASSRMGQYSADTQYFGPGTRLTVL.

The chain recombines TRBV4-3 with TRBJ2-3, with TRBD2 matching 10 bases. The V segment lost 1 base and the J segment 5 bases; nucleotides outside the gene matches: 15. Germline V gene lookup returns CDR1 LGHNA and CDR2 YSLEER. This CDR3 region has 19 residues. Here the CDR3 reads CASSQGINLAGASGDTQYF. The CDR3 bases are TGCGCCAGCAGCCAAGGTATAAACCTAGCGGGGGCAAGTGGAGATACGCAGTATTTT.

CDR3 region: CASSYRGPNSPLHF. The CDR3 DNA is TGTGCCAGCAGTTACCGGGGTCCCAATTCACCCCTCCACTTT. The genes are TRBV6-5 and TRBJ1-6; no reliable D call. Germline CDR1 is MNHEY and CDR2 is SVGAGI. The CDR3 contains 14 residues. V lost 2 bases, J lost 7 bases, and 9 bases lay in between.

This clonotype turned up a few times. The chain is built from TRBV15 and TRBJ1-2, with 7 bases fitting TRBD1. The junction had 7 bases not matched to a gene; V was cut back by 5 bases and J by 7 bases. The germline V gene has CDR1 LNHNV and CDR2 YYDKDF (reference sequence). The CDR3 covers 13 residues. CDR3 protein: CATSPRQGSGYTF. Written as DNA, the CDR3 is TGTGCCACCAGCCCCCGACAGGGATCTGGCTACACCTTC.

The sample holds many counts of this clonotype. This CDR3 reads CASSLYQVVGEAFF. CDR3 coding DNA: TGTGCCAGCAGTTTATACCAAGTTGTGGGAGAAGCTTTCTTT. The chain employs TRBV28 and TRBJ1-1; D is uncertain. V was pared by 1 base and J by 8 bases, with 14 bases between. This CDR3 spans 14 amino acids. CDR1 MDHEN and CDR2 SYDVKM come from the germline V gene.

V and J are TRBV10-3 and TRBJ1-1; D gene unclear. Germline-derived CDR1 and CDR2 are ENHRY and SYGVKD. V was clipped by 6 bases and J by 0 bases, with 14 bases between them. The CDR3 covers 15 residues. The DNA for the CDR3 is TGTGCCATCAGGCAAGGCTTTCACATGAACACTGAAGCTTTCTTT. Amino acids: CAIRQGFHMNTEAFF.

This clonotype was seen more than once but under ten times. This chain links TRBV6-2 or TRBV6-3 with TRBJ2-7, with a weak D call TRBD2 (5 bases). This CDR3 is 13 amino acids long. Germline-derived CDR1 and CDR2 are MNHEY and SVGEGT. V lost 2 bases to trimming and J lost 2 bases, with 7 bases between them. The CDR3 is CASSYPGTYEQYF. CDR3 DNA sequence: TGTGCCAGCAGTTACCCCGGGACCTACGAGCAGTACTTC.

The V gene is TRBV20-1, the J gene TRBJ1-5; the D is unclear. The CDR3 contains 16 residues. Looked up from germline, CDR1 is DFQATT and CDR2 is SNEGSKA (reference sequence). Trimming took off 0 bases at V and 0 bases at J, with 12 bases between the two ends. CDR3 bases: TGCAGTGCTAGAGAATACAGCACTCTTAGCAATCAGCCCCAGCATTTT. Translated, it gives CSAREYSTLSNQPQHF.

Only a few counts were recorded for this clonotype. The rearrangement uses TRBV7-6 and TRBJ2-2; D is uncertain. V dropped 6 bases and J dropped 3 bases, with 11 bases sitting between them. The CDR3 has 14 amino acids. The germline V gene encodes CDR1 SGHVS and CDR2 FNYEAQ. The CDR3, as DNA: TGTGCCAGCAGTTTGGAGCATGACACCGGGGAGCTGTTTTTT. This gives the protein CASSLEHDTGELFF.

The chain is built from TRBV5-1 and TRBJ1-1, with 8 bases that match TRBD1. The CDR3 contains 15 residues. Germline V CDR1 and CDR2: SGHRS, YFSETQ. J gave up 5 bases and V 0 bases, and 6 bases lay outside the gene matches. Here the CDR3 reads CASSLVGRGRTEAFF. The CDR3 DNA reads as TGCGCCAGCAGCTTGGTGGGCAGGGGGCGAACTGAAGCTTTCTTT.

The chain combines TRBV27 with TRBJ2-3; D is ambiguous. The CDR3 is made up of 14 amino acids. Trimming stripped 6 bases from V and 1 base from J, with 11 bases between. The germline gives CDR1 MNHEY, CDR2 SMNVEV (reference sequence). CDR3 nucleotide sequence: TGTGCCAGCAGCCAATCGGCACGCACAGATACGCAGTATTTT. Its protein product is CASSQSARTDTQYF.

In this sample, this clonotype turned up a few times. The genes are TRBV6-1 and TRBJ1-2, with 7 bases that match TRBD1. Looked up from germline, CDR1 is MNHNS and CDR2 is SASEGT. The trim removed 4 bases at V and 1 base at J, leaving 15 bases unmatched. The CDR3 has 18 residues. The CDR3 spells CASSGRPPGQRFNYGYTF. The CDR3, as DNA: TGTGCCAGCAGTGGACGTCCCCCGGGACAGCGTTTTAACTATGGCTACACCTTC.

The V gene is TRBV20-1, the J gene TRBJ2-3; TRBD1 is a possible D gene (5 bases). Germline CDR1 DFQATT, CDR2 SNEGSKA (reference sequence). The CDR3 contains 15 residues. V was shortened by 0 bases and J by 2 bases, with 12 bases between the two germline ends. The CDR3 loop reads CSARDRAGPTDTQYF. CDR3 sequence (DNA): TGCAGTGCTAGAGATCGGGCAGGGCCCACAGATACGCAGTATTTT.

This rearrangement joins TRBV19 to TRBJ2-5, with 9 bases lining up with TRBD2. V was clipped by 10 bases and J by 4 bases; unmatched bases: 13. The CDR3 length is 15 residues. Per germline, CDR1 LNHDA and CDR2 SQIVND (reference sequence). The CDR3 DNA is TGTGCCACCCGAGAAGCGGGGGGCCGAGGAGAGACCCAGTACTTC. The encoded protein is CATREAGGRGETQYF.

This clonotype was seen a few times. The gene calls are TRBV6-2 or TRBV6-3 and TRBJ2-2; 8 bases are a match to TRBD2. CDR3 length: 16 residues. Germline V gene sequence: CDR1 MNHEY, CDR2 SVGEGT. The trim removed 7 bases at V and 3 bases at J, leaving 10 bases unmatched. The CDR3 spells CASTSWGSGDTGELFF. Written as DNA, the CDR3 is TGTGCCAGCACCTCATGGGGTAGCGGGGACACCGGGGAGCTGTTTTTT.

The sample holds a few counts of this clonotype. The chain carries TRBV7-9 and TRBJ2-3; 11 bases are a match to TRBD2. This CDR3 spans 15 amino acids. Germline CDR1 and CDR2: SEHNR and FQNEAQ (reference sequence). With V trimmed by 3 bases and J by 6 bases, 5 bases remained unmatched. Here the CDR3 reads CASSFSGGADDTQYF. CDR3 coding DNA: TGTGCCAGCAGCTTTAGCGGGGGGGCGGATGATACGCAGTATTTT.

The chain uses TRBV4-2 and TRBJ2-3; possibly TRBD2 for D (6 bases). Germline values: CDR1 LGHNA, CDR2 YNFKEQ. The CDR3 sequence is 16 residues long. Trimming pared 1 base from V and 2 bases from J, leaving 13 bases between. In DNA form, the CDR3 reads TGTGCCAGCAGCCAAGGACGGGAGACTGCCACAGATACGCAGTATTTT. This encodes CASSQGRETATDTQYF.